This T cell receptor beta chain comes out of a study of blood T cells in healthy people across ages. Next came a second PCR, run for about 7 to 12 cycles, which used a sample-barcoded 5' primer along with a J-beta primer mix. TCRdb fed the 5' RACE reads into MiXCR, producing one record per CDR3 protein. The sample has roughly 1.5 million distinct CDR3 sequences, approximately 43% seen once. Germline V CDR1 and CDR2: SGHAT, FQNNGV. With 2 bases clipped from V and 5 bases from J, the junction kept 9 bases outside the gene matches. This CDR3 comprises 16 residues. The chain joins TRBV11-2 to TRBJ2-3; TRBD2 agrees at 8 bases. The source material was blood. This sequence originates from a woman aged 18-29 years in good health. The CDR3 DNA is TGTGCCAGCAGCTTAATGGGCGGGAGGTATGGAGATACGCAGTATTTT. Translation: CASSLMGGRYGDTQYF.